The entry below describes one T cell receptor (beta chain). Its target is unknown. CDR1 is MNHNS and CDR2 is SASEGT in the germline V gene. CDR3 length equals 13 residues. Trimming cost V 6 bases and J 5 bases; bases outside gene matches: 5. This record belongs to a study of glioma-infiltrating T cells. Amplification of TCR alpha and beta CDR3 regions from RNA used iRepertoire nested multiplex PCR. Tissue mRNA or PBMC total RNA, 100-400 ng, went into one-step reverse transcription and amplification. TCRdb re-called the multiplex PCR reads with MiXCR, one entry per CDR3 protein. The data contain about 140,000 distinct CDR3 sequences, around 40% of them singletons. The study, taken as a whole, reports: Tissue and blood shared very few CDR3 sequences. Above-expected tissue-blood divergence occurred in all gliomas, most in low-grade ones.

The receptor comes from a human donor with low-grade glioma or glioblastoma, undergoing nonglioma brain surgery, or in good health (not recorded which). Sequencing used glioma tissue, nonneoplastic brain tissue, or PBMCs (not recorded which). The rearrangement joins TRBV6-1 to TRBJ1-2, with TRBD1 matching 8 bases. In nucleotides, the CDR3 is TGTGCCAGCAGCTCCGACAGGGGATATGGCTACACCTTC. It translates to CASSSDRGYGYTF.